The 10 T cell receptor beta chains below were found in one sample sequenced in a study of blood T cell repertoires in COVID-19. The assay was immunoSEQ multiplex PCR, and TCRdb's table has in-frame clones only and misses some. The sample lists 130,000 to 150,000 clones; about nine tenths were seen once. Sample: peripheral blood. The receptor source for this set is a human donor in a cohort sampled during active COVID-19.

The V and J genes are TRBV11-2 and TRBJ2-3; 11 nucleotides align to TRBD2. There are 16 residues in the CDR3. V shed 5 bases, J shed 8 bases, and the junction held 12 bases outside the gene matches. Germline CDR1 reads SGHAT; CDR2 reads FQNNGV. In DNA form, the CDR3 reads TGTGCCAGCAGCCAGACTACTAGCGGGGGAAGGGCTACGCAGTATTTT. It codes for CASSQTTSGGRATQYF.

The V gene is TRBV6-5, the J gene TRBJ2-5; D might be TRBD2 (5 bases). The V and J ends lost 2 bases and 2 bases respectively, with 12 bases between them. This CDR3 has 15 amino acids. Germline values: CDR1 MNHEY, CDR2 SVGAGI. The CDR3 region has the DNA TGTGCCAGCAGTTACGTACCGGTAGCGCAAGAGACCCAGTACTTC. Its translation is CASSYVPVAQETQYF.

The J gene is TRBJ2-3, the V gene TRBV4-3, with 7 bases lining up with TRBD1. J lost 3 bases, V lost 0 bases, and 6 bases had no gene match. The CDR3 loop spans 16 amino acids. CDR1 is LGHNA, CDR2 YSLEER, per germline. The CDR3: CASSQDQDRWTDTQYF. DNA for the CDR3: TGCGCCAGCAGCCAAGATCAGGACAGGTGGACAGATACGCAGTATTTT.

This chain's CDR3 is CASSMGGITGELFF. The DNA of the CDR3 is TGTGCCAGTAGTATGGGGGGGATAACCGGGGAGCTGTTTTTT. J is TRBJ2-2 and V is TRBV19, with TRBD2 matching 7 bases. This CDR3 has 14 amino acids. Looked up from germline, CDR1 is LNHDA and CDR2 is SQIVND (reference sequence). V lost 3 bases to trimming and J lost 5 bases; unmatched junction nucleotides: 3.

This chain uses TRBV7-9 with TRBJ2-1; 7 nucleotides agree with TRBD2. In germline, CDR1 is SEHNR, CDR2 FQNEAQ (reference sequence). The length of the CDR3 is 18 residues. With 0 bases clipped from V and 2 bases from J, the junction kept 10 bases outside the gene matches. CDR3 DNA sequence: TGTGCCAGCAGCTTAGCGCCCGGGGGACTACTAGCCTACAATGAGCAGTTCTTC. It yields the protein CASSLAPGGLLAYNEQFF.

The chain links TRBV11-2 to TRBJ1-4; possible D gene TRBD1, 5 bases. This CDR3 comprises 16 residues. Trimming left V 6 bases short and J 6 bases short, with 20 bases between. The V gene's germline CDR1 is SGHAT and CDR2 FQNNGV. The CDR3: CASRPLQGRAYEKLFF. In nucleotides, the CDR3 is TGTGCCAGCAGACCCCTTCAGGGCCGTGCCTATGAAAAACTGTTTTTT. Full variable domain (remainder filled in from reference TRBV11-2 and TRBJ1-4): EAGVAQSPRYKIIEKRQSVAFWCNPISGHATLYWYQQILGQGPKLLIQFQNNGVVDDSQLPKDRFSAERLKGVDSTLKIQPAKLEDSAVYLCASRPLQGRAYEKLFFGSGTQLSVL.

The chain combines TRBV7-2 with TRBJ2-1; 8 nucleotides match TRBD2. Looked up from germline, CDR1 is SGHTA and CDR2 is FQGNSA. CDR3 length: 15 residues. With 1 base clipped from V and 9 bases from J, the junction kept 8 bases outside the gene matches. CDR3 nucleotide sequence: TGTGCCAGCAGCTTAGGGACTAGCCCCTGGGGTGAGCAGTTCTTC. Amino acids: CASSLGTSPWGEQFF.

The DNA of the CDR3 is TGTGCCAGCAGCCAGCCAGCGGCGGCAACTAATGAAAAACTGTTTTTT. This gives the protein CASSQPAAATNEKLFF. J is TRBJ1-4 and V is TRBV25-1; no clear D gene. CDR3 length equals 16 residues. Trimming cost V 6 bases and J 0 bases, with 14 bases left between them. The V gene's germline CDR1 is MGHDK and CDR2 SYGVNS.

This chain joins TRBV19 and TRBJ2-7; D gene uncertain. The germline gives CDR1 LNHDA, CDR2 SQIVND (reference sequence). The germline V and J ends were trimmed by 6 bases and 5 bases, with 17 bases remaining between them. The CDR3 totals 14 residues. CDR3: CASRPSTSRHEQYF. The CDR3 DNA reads TGTGCCAGTAGGCCCAGTACCTCTCGCCACGAGCAGTACTTC.

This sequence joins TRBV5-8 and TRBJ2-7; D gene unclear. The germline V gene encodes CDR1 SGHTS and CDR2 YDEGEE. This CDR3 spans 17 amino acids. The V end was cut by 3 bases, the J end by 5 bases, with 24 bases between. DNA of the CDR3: TGTGCCAGCAGCTGTCATATATCTGGGCCCAGAACGGACGAGCAGTACTTC. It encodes CASSCHISGPRTDEQYF.